Listed below are T cell receptor beta chains from one sample, sequenced in a study of spatial heterogeneity in lung cancer. TCRdb re-called the 5' RACE reads through MiXCR, storing one row per CDR3 protein. This sample yields around 2,800 distinct CDR3 sequences, of which 7.5% to 10% are seen a single time; about 20% belongs to the top ten. The sample was normal lung tissue next to the tumor, taken at surgery. The receptors derive from a male donor with early-stage non-small cell lung cancer. CDR3s include the opening cysteine and the closing phenylalanine or tryptophan. The D gene is left open where the match is weak. Clone size is not always given. Where it is, it says once, few, many or a class for expanded clones.

CDR3 DNA,CDR3 protein,D gene,V gene,clone size,J gene
TGTGCCAGCAGCCTGGACTCGCCCGGACTTGGGGAGCAGTACTTC,CASSLDSPGLGEQYF,NA,TRBV7-3,many,TRBJ2-7
TGTGCCAGCGAAGGAGAAGCGGGAGTTGCCGGGGAGCTGTTTTTT,CASEGEAGVAGELFF,TRBD2,TRBV2,large,TRBJ2-2
TGTGCCAGCAGCTTTTCGGGACAGGCCTATCAGCCCCAGCATTTT,CASSFSGQAYQPQHF,TRBD1,TRBV5-5,NA,TRBJ1-5
TGCAGCGTTGGCTGGAGGGGGCCTAACACTGAAGCTTTCTTT,CSVGWRGPNTEAFF,TRBD1,TRBV29-1,medium-sized,TRBJ1-1
TGTGCCAGCAGCCTAACGACAGGGGGCCTTACAGATACGCAGTATTTT,CASSLTTGGLTDTQYF,TRBD1,TRBV7-9,medium-sized,TRBJ2-3
TGTGCCAGCAGCGTCGCGGGGGACAGGGGGCGCCCGAAGCCCAAAGAGACCCAGTACTTC,CASSVAGDRGRPKPKETQYF,NA,TRBV21-1,medium-sized,TRBJ2-5
TGTGCCGCAACCGGGATGGGTACTGCAACTAATGAAAAACTGTTTTTT,CAATGMGTATNEKLFF,NA,TRBV30,medium-sized,TRBJ1-4
TGTGCCAGCAGCCCGACTAAGGGTTTCTCCTACAATGAGCAGTTCTTC,CASSPTKGFSYNEQFF,NA,TRBV9,many,TRBJ2-1
TGCAGTGCCGAGACTAGCGGGGACATCCAGTACTTC,CSAETSGDIQYF,TRBD2,TRBV20-1,medium-sized,TRBJ2-5
TGTGCCAGCAGTTTAGGGGAGGCCTCTGGGGCCAACGTCCTGACTTTC,CASSLGEASGANVLTF,NA,TRBV28,many,TRBJ2-6
TGCGCCAGCAGCCAAGATTGGGGCGGACCCTACGAGCAGTACTTC,CASSQDWGGPYEQYF,NA,TRBV4-3,medium-sized,TRBJ2-7
TGTGCCAGCAGCCACGAGGACAGGGTCGAGGAGACCCAGTACTTC,CASSHEDRVEETQYF,TRBD1,TRBV4-2,medium-sized,TRBJ2-5
TGCAGTGCGGATCGCCCGGGACAGGGCTCCTACGAGCAGTACTTC,CSADRPGQGSYEQYF,TRBD1,TRBV20-1,medium-sized,TRBJ2-7
TGTGCCAGCAGCTTTCGGGGGAGGAGCACAGATACGCAGTATTTT,CASSFRGRSTDTQYF,NA,TRBV7-8,medium-sized,TRBJ2-3
TGTGTCACTACGGGACAGCAAGAGACCCAGTACTTC,CVTTGQQETQYF,TRBD1,TRBV28,medium-sized,TRBJ2-5
TGCGCCAGCAGCCGGGGCGGTTGGGCCTACAATGAGCAGTTCTTC,CASSRGGWAYNEQFF,NA,TRBV5-1,NA,TRBJ2-1
TGCGCCAGCAGCCAAGTAAATTCCGGGACAGGGGAGCAAACTGAAGCTTTCTTT,CASSQVNSGTGEQTEAFF,TRBD1,TRBV4-1,NA,TRBJ1-1
TGTGCCAGTAGTATAGGGGTAAGGGGGACGTTCAATGAGCAGTTCTTC,CASSIGVRGTFNEQFF,NA,TRBV19,medium-sized,TRBJ2-1
TGTGCCAGCAGTTCCGACAGGGACGTGGGGACAGATACGCAGTATTTT,CASSSDRDVGTDTQYF,TRBD1,TRBV12-3/TRBV12-4,medium-sized,TRBJ2-3
TGTGCCAGCAGTTTCCTGACTAGCGGACAAGAGACCCAGTACTTC,CASSFLTSGQETQYF,TRBD2,TRBV28,medium-sized,TRBJ2-5
TGTGCCAGCAGCTTGGGACTAGCGGGAGTGGAAGAGCAGTACTTC,CASSLGLAGVEEQYF,TRBD2,TRBV7-2,NA,TRBJ2-7
TGTGCCAGCAGCTTAGTGTCCACGTACTACGAGCAGTACTTC,CASSLVSTYYEQYF,NA,TRBV7-9,medium-sized,TRBJ2-7
TGTGCCACCAGTGATTTCCTAGATGGCTACACCTTC,CATSDFLDGYTF,NA,TRBV24-1,medium-sized,TRBJ1-2
TGTGCCAGCAAGGGTGGTTCTCAGCCCCAGCATTTT,CASKGGSQPQHF,NA,TRBV28,medium-sized,TRBJ1-5
TGTGCCAGCAGTCCGGGACTTTACAATGAGCAGTTCTTC,CASSPGLYNEQFF,NA,TRBV6-2/TRBV6-3,few,TRBJ2-1
TGTGCCAGCAGCCCTTACCAAGAGACCCAGTACTTC,CASSPYQETQYF,NA,TRBV3-1,medium-sized,TRBJ2-5
TGCAGCGTTGAAGATGTGGACAGTGCCAAAAACATTCAGTACTTC,CSVEDVDSAKNIQYF,NA,TRBV29-1,large,TRBJ2-4
TGTGCCAGCAGAAGGCAGGGTGTTGAAGGCTACACCTTC,CASRRQGVEGYTF,NA,TRBV27,few,TRBJ1-2
TGCAGTGCTAGAGATATACATGGACAAGGGGACACTGAAGCTTTCTTT,CSARDIHGQGDTEAFF,NA,TRBV20-1,medium-sized,TRBJ1-1
TGTGCCAGCAGGCTGACAGGGTATAATTCACCCCTCCACTTT,CASRLTGYNSPLHF,TRBD1,TRBV7-2,many,TRBJ1-6
TGTGCCAGCAGTAACCCGGGACAGGGTTTGTGGGAGCAGTTCTTC,CASSNPGQGLWEQFF,TRBD1,TRBV28,NA,TRBJ2-1
TGCAGTGCTAGAGCGGAAGCGGGAGATGAGACCCAGTACTTC,CSARAEAGDETQYF,TRBD2,TRBV20-1,many,TRBJ2-5
TGTGCCAGCAGCTCCCGAGCGGGAGGGTACAATGAGCAGTTCTTC,CASSSRAGGYNEQFF,TRBD2,TRBV14,large,TRBJ2-1
TGCAGTGCTAGAGATTCTCGGACAGGGGATAATTCACCCCTCCACTTT,CSARDSRTGDNSPLHF,TRBD1,TRBV20-1,medium-sized,TRBJ1-6
TGTGCCAGCAGTCCAACTCCACTAGCGGGAATGGGCGAGCAGTACTTC,CASSPTPLAGMGEQYF,TRBD2,TRBV2,medium-sized,TRBJ2-7
TGCAGCGTTGGGGCCCTTTTGAATGCAGATACGCAGTATTTT,CSVGALLNADTQYF,NA,TRBV29-1,medium-sized,TRBJ2-3
TGCAGCGCCGCCCGGACTAGCGGGAGGGCCGGTGTATGGGAGACCCAGTACTTC,CSAARTSGRAGVWETQYF,TRBD2,TRBV29-1,NA,TRBJ2-5
TGTGCCAGCAGCTTCCGTTCGAGCGGGAACACCGGGGAGCTGTTTTTT,CASSFRSSGNTGELFF,NA,TRBV7-9,many,TRBJ2-2
TGTGCCAGCAGTTTAGGGGTACGGACTAGCGGGAGGGCCAATGAGCAGTTCTTC,CASSLGVRTSGRANEQFF,TRBD2,TRBV27,medium-sized,TRBJ2-1
TGTGCCAGCAGTTTGGGAGCAGGATACAATGAGCAGTTCTTC,CASSLGAGYNEQFF,NA,TRBV27,many,TRBJ2-1
TGTGCCAGCAGCTTAACTAGCGGCCCCCCCAATGAGCAGTTCTTC,CASSLTSGPPNEQFF,TRBD2,TRBV7-9,NA,TRBJ2-1
TGTGCCTGGAGTGTAAGGAGTTCTGGGGCCAACGTCCTGACTTTC,CAWSVRSSGANVLTF,NA,TRBV30,few,TRBJ2-6
TGTGCCAGCAGCGTAGGAGGGGACCTCAAGGAGACCCAGTACTTC,CASSVGGDLKETQYF,NA,TRBV13,many,TRBJ2-5
TGTGCCAGCAGCCTGACTCCTTCCTACGAGCAGTACTTC,CASSLTPSYEQYF,NA,TRBV6-5,few,TRBJ2-7
TGTGCCAGCAGCGGTAGCGGGGGGGCAACAGATACGCAGTATTTT,CASSGSGGATDTQYF,TRBD2,TRBV9,medium-sized,TRBJ2-3
TGTGCCAGCAGGACCGTGGGACAGAGCTACGAGCAGTACTTC,CASRTVGQSYEQYF,TRBD1,TRBV6-2/TRBV6-3,medium-sized,TRBJ2-7
TGTGCCAGCAGCTCCGGGGGGAGAGGGGCAGATACGCAGTATTTT,CASSSGGRGADTQYF,TRBD2,TRBV7-8,large,TRBJ2-3
TGTGCCAGCAGGAGTAGCGGGGGACTTGGAGAGACCCAGTACTTC,CASRSSGGLGETQYF,TRBD2,TRBV6-1,few,TRBJ2-5
TGTGCCAGCAGCCTGGGACTCCCCCTCGGCAATCAGCCCCAGCATTTT,CASSLGLPLGNQPQHF,NA,TRBV7-9,medium-sized,TRBJ1-5
TGTGCCAGTAGTATCGGGGGAGGTACGCAGTATTTT,CASSIGGGTQYF,NA,TRBV19,medium-sized,TRBJ2-3
TGTGCCAGCAGTCCCAGGAGCGCTGCCACAGATACGCAGTATTTT,CASSPRSAATDTQYF,NA,TRBV6-2/TRBV6-3,medium-sized,TRBJ2-3
TGCAGTGCTGGGACTTCGACAGATACGCAGTATTTT,CSAGTSTDTQYF,NA,TRBV20-1,medium-sized,TRBJ2-3
TGTGCCAGCAGCTTTGCCGGGTACACTGAAGCTTTCTTT,CASSFAGYTEAFF,NA,TRBV5-5,medium-sized,TRBJ1-1